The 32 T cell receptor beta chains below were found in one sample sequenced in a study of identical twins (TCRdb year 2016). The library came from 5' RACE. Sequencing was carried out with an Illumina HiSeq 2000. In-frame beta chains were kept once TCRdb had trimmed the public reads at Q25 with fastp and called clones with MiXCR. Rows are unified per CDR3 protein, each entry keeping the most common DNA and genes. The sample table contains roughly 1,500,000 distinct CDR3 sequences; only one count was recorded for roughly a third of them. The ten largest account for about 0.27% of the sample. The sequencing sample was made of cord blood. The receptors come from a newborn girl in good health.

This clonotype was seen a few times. In DNA, the CDR3 is TGTGCCAGCAGTGGGTGGACAGGGGAAGGCTACACCTTC. It codes for CASSGWTGEGYTF. The chain uses TRBV6-1 and TRBJ1-2, with 9 positions matching TRBD1. The CDR3 consists of 13 residues. V dropped 4 bases and J dropped 8; count of bases not matched to a gene: 5. The germline gives CDR1 MNHNS, CDR2 SASEGT.

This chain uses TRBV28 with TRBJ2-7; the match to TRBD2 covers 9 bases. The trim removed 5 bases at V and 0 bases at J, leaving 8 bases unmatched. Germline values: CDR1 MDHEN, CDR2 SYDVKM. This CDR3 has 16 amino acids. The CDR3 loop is CASSTGLAFSSYEQYF. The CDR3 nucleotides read TGTGCCAGCAGTACGGGACTAGCTTTTAGCTCCTACGAGCAGTACTTC.

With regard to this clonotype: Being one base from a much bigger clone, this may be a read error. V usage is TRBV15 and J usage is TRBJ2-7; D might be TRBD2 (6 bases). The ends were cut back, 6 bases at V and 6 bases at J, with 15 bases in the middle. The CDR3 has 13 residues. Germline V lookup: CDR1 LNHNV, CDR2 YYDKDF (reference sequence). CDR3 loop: CATSLLRAGEQYF. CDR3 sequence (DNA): TGTGCCACCAGTTTATTACGAGCGGGCGAGCAGTACTTC.

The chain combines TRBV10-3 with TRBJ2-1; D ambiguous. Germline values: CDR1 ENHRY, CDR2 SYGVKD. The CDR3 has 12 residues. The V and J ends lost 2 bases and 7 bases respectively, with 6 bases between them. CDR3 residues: CAISEGLNEQFF. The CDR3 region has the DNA TGTGCCATCAGTGAGGGCCTAAATGAGCAGTTCTTC.

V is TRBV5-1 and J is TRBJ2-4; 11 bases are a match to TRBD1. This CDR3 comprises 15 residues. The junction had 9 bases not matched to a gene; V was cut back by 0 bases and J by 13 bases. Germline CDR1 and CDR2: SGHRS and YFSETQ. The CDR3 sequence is CASSLAGQGAGEQYF. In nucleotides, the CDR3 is TGCGCCAGCAGCTTGGCCGGACAGGGGGCAGGGGAGCAGTACTTC. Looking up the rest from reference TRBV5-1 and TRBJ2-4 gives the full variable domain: KAGVTQTPRYLIKTRGQQVTLSCSPISGHRSVSWYQQTPGQGLQFLFEYFSETQRNKGNFPGRFSGRQFSNSRSEMNVSTLELGDSALYLCASSLAGQGAGEQYFGAGTRLSVL.

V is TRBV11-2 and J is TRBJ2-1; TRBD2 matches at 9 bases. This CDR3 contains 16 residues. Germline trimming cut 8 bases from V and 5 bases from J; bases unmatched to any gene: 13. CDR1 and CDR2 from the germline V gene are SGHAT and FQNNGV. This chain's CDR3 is CASLLRVPSGDNEQFF. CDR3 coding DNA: TGTGCCAGCTTACTTAGGGTGCCTAGCGGGGACAATGAGCAGTTCTTC. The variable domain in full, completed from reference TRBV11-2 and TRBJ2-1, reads EAGVAQSPRYKIIEKRQSVAFWCNPISGHATLYWYQQILGQGPKLLIQFQNNGVVDDSQLPKDRFSAERLKGVDSTLKIQPAKLEDSAVYLCASLLRVPSGDNEQFFGPGTRLTVL.

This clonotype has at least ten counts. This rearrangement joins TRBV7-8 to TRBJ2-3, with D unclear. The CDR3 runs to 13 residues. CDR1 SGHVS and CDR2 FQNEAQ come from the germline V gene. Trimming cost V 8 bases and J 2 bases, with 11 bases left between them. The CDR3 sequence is CASSRPFTDTQYF. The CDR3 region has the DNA TGTGCCAGCTCGCGCCCCTTCACAGATACGCAGTATTTT.

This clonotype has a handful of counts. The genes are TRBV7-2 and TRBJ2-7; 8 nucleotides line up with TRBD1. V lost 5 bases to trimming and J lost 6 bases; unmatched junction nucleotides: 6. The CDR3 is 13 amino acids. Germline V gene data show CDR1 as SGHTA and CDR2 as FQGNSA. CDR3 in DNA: TGTGCCAGCAGCCCGGACAGGGCCCGCGAGCAGTACTTC. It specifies CASSPDRAREQYF.

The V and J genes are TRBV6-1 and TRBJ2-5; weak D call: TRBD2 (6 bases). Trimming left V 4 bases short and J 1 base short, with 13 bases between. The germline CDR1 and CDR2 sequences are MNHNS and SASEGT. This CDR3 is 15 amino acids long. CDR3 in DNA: TGTGCCAGCAGTGGCTCCTGGCGGGGCCAAGAGACCCAGTACTTC. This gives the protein CASSGSWRGQETQYF.

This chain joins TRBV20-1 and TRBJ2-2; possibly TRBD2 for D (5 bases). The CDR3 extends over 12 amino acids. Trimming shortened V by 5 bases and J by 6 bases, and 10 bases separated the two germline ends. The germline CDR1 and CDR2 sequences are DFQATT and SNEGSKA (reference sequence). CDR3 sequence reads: CSAPGLSGELFF. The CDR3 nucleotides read TGCAGTGCTCCCGGACTCTCCGGGGAGCTGTTTTTT.

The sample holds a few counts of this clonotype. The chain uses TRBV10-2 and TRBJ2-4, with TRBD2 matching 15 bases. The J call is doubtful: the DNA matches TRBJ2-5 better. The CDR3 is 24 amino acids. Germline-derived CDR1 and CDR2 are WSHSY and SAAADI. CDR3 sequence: CASSDALNSGLAGGIYLPEETQYF. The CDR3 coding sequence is TGCGCCAGCAGTGACGCTCTCAACTCGGGACTAGCGGGGGGTATTTATCTCCCCGAAGAGACCCAGTACTTC.

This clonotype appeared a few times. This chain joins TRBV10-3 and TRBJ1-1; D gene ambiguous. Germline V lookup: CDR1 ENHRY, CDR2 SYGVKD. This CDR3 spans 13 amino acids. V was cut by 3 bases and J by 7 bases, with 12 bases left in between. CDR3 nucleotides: TGTGCCATCAGTGACTATGGGGATCGTGAAGCTTTCTTT. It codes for CAISDYGDREAFF.

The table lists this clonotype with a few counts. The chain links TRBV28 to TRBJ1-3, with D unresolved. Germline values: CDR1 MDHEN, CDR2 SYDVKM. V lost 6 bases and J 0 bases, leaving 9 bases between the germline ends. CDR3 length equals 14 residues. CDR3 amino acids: CASSPVSSGNTIYF. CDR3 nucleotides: TGTGCCAGCAGCCCCGTGAGCTCTGGAAACACCATATATTTT.

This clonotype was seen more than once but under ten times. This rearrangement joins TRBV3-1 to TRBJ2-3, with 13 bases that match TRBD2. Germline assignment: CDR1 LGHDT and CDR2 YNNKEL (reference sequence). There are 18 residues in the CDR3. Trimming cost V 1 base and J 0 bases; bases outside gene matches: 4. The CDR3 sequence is CASSQGGLAGASTDTQYF. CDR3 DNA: TGTGCCAGCAGCCAAGGAGGACTAGCGGGAGCTAGCACAGATACGCAGTATTTT.

This chain's CDR3 is CASSFRTPYEQYF. The CDR3 nucleotides are TGTGCCAGCAGCTTTCGGACACCCTACGAGCAGTACTTC. The rearrangement links TRBV14 to TRBJ2-7, with D possibly TRBD1 on 5 matching bases. V was clipped by 5 bases and J by 2 bases, with 10 bases between them. This CDR3 has 13 residues. CDR1 is SGHDN and CDR2 is FVKESK in the germline V gene. Variable domain in full (rest from reference TRBV14 and TRBJ2-7): EAGVTQFPSHSVIEKGQTVTLRCDPISGHDNLYWYRRVMGKEIKFLLHFVKESKQDESGMPNNRFLAERTGGTYSTLKVQPAELEDSGVYFCASSFRTPYEQYFGPGTRLTVT.

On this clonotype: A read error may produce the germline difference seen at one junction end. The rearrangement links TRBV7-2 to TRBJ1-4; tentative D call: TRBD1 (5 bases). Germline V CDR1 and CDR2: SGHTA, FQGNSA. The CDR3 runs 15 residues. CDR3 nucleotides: TGTGCCAGCAGCTTATGGACAACAACCAATGAAAAACTGTTTTTT. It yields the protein CASSLWTTTNEKLFF.

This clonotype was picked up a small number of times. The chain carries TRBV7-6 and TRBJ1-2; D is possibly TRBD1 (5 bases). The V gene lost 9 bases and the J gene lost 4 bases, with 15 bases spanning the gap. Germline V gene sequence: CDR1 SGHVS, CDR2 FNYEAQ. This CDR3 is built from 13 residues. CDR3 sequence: CARALGVRYGYTF. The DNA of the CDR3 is TGTGCCAGAGCCCTGGGGGTTCGCTATGGCTACACCTTC.

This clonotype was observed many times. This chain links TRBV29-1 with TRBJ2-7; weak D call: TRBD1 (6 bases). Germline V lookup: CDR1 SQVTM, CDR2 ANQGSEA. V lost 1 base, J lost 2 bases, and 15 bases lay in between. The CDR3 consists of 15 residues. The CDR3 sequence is CSVEGPSRGAYEQYF. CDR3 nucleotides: TGCAGCGTTGAAGGTCCTAGCAGGGGTGCCTACGAGCAGTACTTC.

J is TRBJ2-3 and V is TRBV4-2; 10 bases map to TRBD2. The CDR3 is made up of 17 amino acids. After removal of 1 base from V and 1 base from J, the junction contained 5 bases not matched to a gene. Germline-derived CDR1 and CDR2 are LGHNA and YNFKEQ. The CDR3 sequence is CASSQGRGTSGTDTQYF. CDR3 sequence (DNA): TGTGCCAGCAGCCAAGGAAGGGGGACTAGCGGCACAGATACGCAGTATTTT.

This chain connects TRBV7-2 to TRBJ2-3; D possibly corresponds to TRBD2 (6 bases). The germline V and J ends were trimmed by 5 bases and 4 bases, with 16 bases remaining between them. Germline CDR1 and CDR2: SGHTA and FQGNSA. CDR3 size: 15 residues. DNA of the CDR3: TGTGCCAGCAGCCTAACACCCGGACTATCAGATACGCAGTATTTT. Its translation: CASSLTPGLSDTQYF.

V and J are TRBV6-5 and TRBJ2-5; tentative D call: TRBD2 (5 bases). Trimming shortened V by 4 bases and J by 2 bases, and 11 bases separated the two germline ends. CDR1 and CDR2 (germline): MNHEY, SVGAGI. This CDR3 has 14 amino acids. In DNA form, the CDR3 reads TGTGCCAGCAGTTCCTACGGACTGCAAGAGACCCAGTACTTC. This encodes CASSSYGLQETQYF.

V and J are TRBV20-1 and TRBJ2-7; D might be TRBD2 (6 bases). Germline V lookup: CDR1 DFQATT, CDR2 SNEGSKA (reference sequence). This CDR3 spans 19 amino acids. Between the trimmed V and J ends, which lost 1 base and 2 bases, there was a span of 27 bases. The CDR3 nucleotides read TGCAGTGCTAGAGGGGTCTTAGCGGAAACCCTACAGAACCCCTACGAGCAGTACTTC. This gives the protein CSARGVLAETLQNPYEQYF.

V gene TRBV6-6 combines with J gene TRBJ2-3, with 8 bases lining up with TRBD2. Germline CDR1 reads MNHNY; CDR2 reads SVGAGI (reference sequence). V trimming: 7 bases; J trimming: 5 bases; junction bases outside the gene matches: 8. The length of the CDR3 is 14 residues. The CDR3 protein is CASTTRLAKDTQYF. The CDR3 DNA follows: TGTGCCAGCACGACAAGACTAGCGAAAGATACGCAGTATTTT.

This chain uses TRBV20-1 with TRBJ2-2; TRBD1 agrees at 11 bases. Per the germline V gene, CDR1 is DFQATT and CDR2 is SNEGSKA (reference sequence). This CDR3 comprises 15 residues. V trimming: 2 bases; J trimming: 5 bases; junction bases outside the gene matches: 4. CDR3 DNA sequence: TGCAGTGCTAGAAGGGACAGGGGGTTGACCGGGGAGCTGTTTTTT. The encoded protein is CSARRDRGLTGELFF.

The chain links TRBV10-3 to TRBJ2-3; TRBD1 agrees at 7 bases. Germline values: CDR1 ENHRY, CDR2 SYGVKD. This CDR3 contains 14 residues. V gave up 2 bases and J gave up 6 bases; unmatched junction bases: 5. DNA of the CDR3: TGTGCCATCAGTGAGAGGGGGCAGGGGGATACGCAGTATTTT. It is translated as CAISERGQGDTQYF.

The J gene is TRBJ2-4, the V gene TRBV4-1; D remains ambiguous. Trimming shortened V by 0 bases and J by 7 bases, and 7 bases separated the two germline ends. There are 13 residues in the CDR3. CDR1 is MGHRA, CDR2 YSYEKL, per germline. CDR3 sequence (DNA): TGCGCCAGCAGCCAAGATCTTAGCAACATTCAGTACTTC. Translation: CASSQDLSNIQYF.

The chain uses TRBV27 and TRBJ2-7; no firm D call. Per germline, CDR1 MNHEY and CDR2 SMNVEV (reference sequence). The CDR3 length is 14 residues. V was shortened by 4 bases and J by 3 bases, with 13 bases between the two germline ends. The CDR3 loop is CASSWGLGRYEQYF. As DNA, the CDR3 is TGTGCCAGCAGTTGGGGTCTCGGTCGCTACGAGCAGTACTTC.

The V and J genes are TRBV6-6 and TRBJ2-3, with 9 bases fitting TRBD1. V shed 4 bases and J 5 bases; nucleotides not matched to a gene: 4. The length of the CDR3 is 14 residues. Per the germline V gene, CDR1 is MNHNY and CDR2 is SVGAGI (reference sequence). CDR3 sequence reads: CASSWDRVRDTQYF. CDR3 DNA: TGTGCCAGCAGTTGGGACAGGGTTCGAGATACGCAGTATTTT.

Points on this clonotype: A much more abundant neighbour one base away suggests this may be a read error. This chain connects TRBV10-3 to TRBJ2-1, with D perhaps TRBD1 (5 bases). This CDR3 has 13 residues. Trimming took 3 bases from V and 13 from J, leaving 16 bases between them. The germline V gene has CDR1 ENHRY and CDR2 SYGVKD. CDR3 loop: CAISDRVKETQFF. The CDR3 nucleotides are TGTGCCATCAGTGACAGGGTGAAAGAGACCCAGTTCTTC.

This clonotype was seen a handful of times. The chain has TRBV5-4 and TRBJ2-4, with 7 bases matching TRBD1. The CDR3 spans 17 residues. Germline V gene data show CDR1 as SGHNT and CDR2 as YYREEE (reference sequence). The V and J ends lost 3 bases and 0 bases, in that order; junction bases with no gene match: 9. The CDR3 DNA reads TGTGCCAGCAGCTCGGACACAGGGGTTAAAGCCAAAAACATTCAGTACTTC. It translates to CASSSDTGVKAKNIQYF.

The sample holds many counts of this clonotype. The CDR3 sequence: CASSRTGGTDTQYF. The CDR3 nucleotides read TGTGCCAGCAGCCGGACAGGGGGCACAGATACGCAGTATTTT. This rearrangement joins TRBV3-1 to TRBJ2-3, with 9 bases identical to TRBD1. V lost 4 bases and J lost 1; bases outside the gene matches: 0. This CDR3 has 14 amino acids. Germline V gives CDR1 LGHDT, CDR2 YNNKEL (reference sequence).

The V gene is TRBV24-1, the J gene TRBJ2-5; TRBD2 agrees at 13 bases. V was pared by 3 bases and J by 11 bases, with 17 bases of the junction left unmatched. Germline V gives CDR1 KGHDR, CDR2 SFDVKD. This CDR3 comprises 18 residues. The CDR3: CATSDRGTSGREYNEQYF. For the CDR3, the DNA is TGTGCCACCAGTGATCGGGGAACTAGCGGGAGGGAGTACAATGAGCAGTACTTC.